This TCR beta chain was captured in a study of cytomegalovirus exposure and HLA in healthy donors. With respect to this clone: Its antigen is currently unknown.

Points from the study as a whole: When analyzed later, the rates of TCR association showed variation by HLA locus, with DRB1 the most and HLA-C the fewest. Apart from CMV serostatus, no immune exposure information was available.

CDR1 is MDHEN, CDR2 SYDVKM, per germline. This CDR3 is 14 amino acids long. V was shortened by 1 base and J by 4 bases, with 11 bases between the two germline ends. The PCR had 60 Vbeta and 13 Jbeta primers. Assay: immunoSEQ multiplex PCR; the TCRdb copy retains only in-frame clones and omits some. The data hold about 160,000 clones, with 70% to 80% observed a single time. The specimen was PBMCs. The origin of this receptor is a woman aged 45 to 65 in good health and CMV-seronegative. J is TRBJ2-7 and V is TRBV28; tentative D call: TRBD1 (5 bases). For the CDR3, the DNA is TGTGCCAGCAGTTTATTGGGTCAGGGTTACGAGCAGTACTTC. It translates to CASSLLGQGYEQYF.